The next 32 T cell receptor beta chains were all read from a single sample in a study of blood T cell repertoires in COVID-19. Clones were read by immunoSEQ multiplex PCR, and TCRdb kept only the in-frame ones, dropping some. The table lists just over 650,000 clones, 75% to 90% of them singletons, with more than 0.25% in the top ten. Sequencing used peripheral blood. These receptors were obtained from a woman aged 18 to 35 with acute or convalescent COVID-19.

J is TRBJ2-7 and V is TRBV4-3, with 8 bases matching TRBD1. This CDR3 is 14 amino acids long. Germline V gene sequence: CDR1 LGHNA, CDR2 YSLEER. Trimming took 1 base from V and 3 from J; bases not matched to a gene: 2. The chain's CDR3 is CASSQADRGYEQYF. The CDR3 DNA follows: TGCGCCAGCAGCCAAGCCGACAGGGGCTACGAGCAGTACTTC.

The V call is TRBV4-1, the J call TRBJ2-1, with 8 bases that match TRBD2. CDR1 and CDR2 (germline): MGHRA, YSYEKL. This CDR3 spans 15 amino acids. V shed 2 bases, J shed 9 bases, and the junction held 9 bases outside the gene matches. This CDR3 is CASSQIGGGRGEQFF. The DNA of the CDR3 is TGCGCCAGCAGCCAAATCGGCGGGGGGCGGGGTGAGCAGTTCTTC.

The genes are TRBV29-1 and TRBJ1-2; 7 positions match TRBD1. The CDR3 spans 11 residues. Germline V lookup: CDR1 SQVTM, CDR2 ANQGSEA. Unmatched junction bases numbered 2, after V lost 7 bases and J lost 3 bases. The DNA for the CDR3 is TGCAGCGCTGACAGGGACTATGGCTACACCTTC. It encodes CSADRDYGYTF.

This chain connects TRBV30 to TRBJ1-1; TRBD1 matches 11 bases. V lost 3 bases, J lost 5 bases, and 17 bases stayed unmatched. The CDR3 totals 18 residues. CDR1 GTSNPN and CDR2 SVGIG come from the germline V gene (reference sequence). The DNA for the CDR3 is TGTGCCTGGAGCGGCTGGGTCCCGGGACAGGGGGGAGGTACTGAAGCTTTCTTT. The encoded protein is CAWSGWVPGQGGGTEAFF. Together with reference TRBV30 and TRBJ1-1, the CDR3 gives the full variable domain: SQTIHQWPATLVQPVGSPLSLECTVEGTSNPNLYWYRQAAGRGLQLLFYSVGIGQISSEVPQNLSASRPQDRQFILSSKKLLLSDSGFYLCAWSGWVPGQGGGTEAFFGQGTRLTVV.

The V call is TRBV6-6, the J call TRBJ1-1, with D perhaps matching TRBD1 (6 bases). The CDR3 totals 14 residues. V was cut by 7 bases and J by 4 bases, with 16 bases left in between. Germline V CDR1 and CDR2: MNHNY, SVGAGI (reference sequence). CDR3 sequence reads: CASTITGGSTEAFF. The CDR3 DNA reads TGTGCCAGCACCATCACGGGGGGCTCCACTGAAGCTTTCTTT.

This rearrangement joins TRBV21-1 to TRBJ1-6; the table's TRBD1 call for D was not verified on the DNA. TRBV21-1 is labeled a pseudogene. CDR3 length: 17 amino acids. The CDR3 nucleotides read TGTGCCAGCAGCAAAACCCTCGGGACAGCGCCACATTCACCCCTCCACTTT. As protein: CASSKTLGTAPHSPLHF.

The chain has TRBV19 and TRBJ1-1, with a possible D match to TRBD1 (6 bases). The CDR3 is made up of 14 amino acids. The germline V and J ends were trimmed by 3 bases and 4 bases, with 12 bases remaining between them. Germline loops: CDR1 LNHDA, CDR2 SQIVND (reference sequence). In DNA, the CDR3 is TGTGCCAGTAGTATGGGGATCAGGGGCACTGAAGCTTTCTTT. This gives the protein CASSMGIRGTEAFF.

The V gene is TRBV5-8, the J gene TRBJ1-5; 8 nucleotides agree with TRBD1. This CDR3 is built from 14 residues. J lost 7 bases, V lost 2 bases, and 5 bases had no gene match. The germline CDR1 and CDR2 sequences are SGHTS and YDEGEE. The CDR3, as DNA: TGTGCCAGCAGCTTCGACAGGGGTTTGCAGCCCCAGCATTTT. Encoded protein: CASSFDRGLQPQHF.

The genes are TRBV27 and TRBJ2-7, with 8 bases that match TRBD1. The CDR3 has 14 residues. Germline values: CDR1 MNHEY, CDR2 SMNVEV (reference sequence). Losses at the gene ends were 6 bases for V and 5 bases for J; bases not matched to a gene: 9. The CDR3 loop is CASSTGGSRDEQYF. The CDR3 DNA follows: TGTGCCAGCAGCACAGGGGGTTCAAGGGACGAGCAGTACTTC.

V is TRBV5-5 and J is TRBJ1-5, with a weak D call TRBD1 (5 bases). Germline V lookup: CDR1 SGHKS, CDR2 YYEKEE (reference sequence). There are 15 residues in the CDR3. V dropped 0 bases and J dropped 4 bases, with 11 bases sitting between them. The CDR3 spells CASSLADGGNQPQHF. The CDR3, as DNA: TGTGCCAGCAGCTTGGCGGACGGGGGTAATCAGCCCCAGCATTTT.

V and J are TRBV6-5 and TRBJ1-1; no clear D gene. This CDR3 is built from 13 residues. Germline V gives CDR1 MNHEY, CDR2 SVGAGI. The V gene lost 7 bases and the J gene lost 4 bases, with 13 bases spanning the gap. This chain's CDR3 is CASNRGRATEAFF. The CDR3 DNA reads as TGTGCCAGCAACCGAGGGAGGGCCACTGAAGCTTTCTTT.

The genes are TRBV27 and TRBJ1-6, with D possibly being TRBD1 (6 bases). Trimming removed 5 bases at V and 9 bases at J, with 17 bases between. This CDR3 has 15 amino acids. Germline lookup yields CDR1 MNHEY and CDR2 SMNVEV (reference sequence). The CDR3 is CASSTRGRGLSPLHF. The CDR3 DNA is TGTGCCAGCAGTACCCGGGGCAGGGGCCTTTCACCCCTCCACTTT.

The J gene is TRBJ2-7, the V gene TRBV6-5; 12 nucleotides match TRBD1. This CDR3 is built from 14 residues. The V gene's germline CDR1 is MNHEY and CDR2 SVGAGI. J was trimmed by 7 bases and V by 4 bases; bases with no gene match: 5. The chain's CDR3 is CASSSGQGAGEQYF. CDR3 bases: TGTGCCAGCAGTTCGGGACAGGGGGCAGGGGAGCAGTACTTC.

This clone was observed a few times. The chain is built from TRBV5-4 and TRBJ1-1; 7 bases align to TRBD1. There are 13 residues in the CDR3. Germline values: CDR1 SGHNT, CDR2 YYREEE (reference sequence). The ends lost 4 bases at V and 6 bases at J; junction bases unmatched: 6. Here the CDR3 reads CASSTDRVAEAFF. As DNA, the CDR3 is TGTGCCAGCAGCACAGACAGGGTGGCTGAAGCTTTCTTT.

The CDR3 protein is CASSGPTGLYGYTF. In DNA, the CDR3 is TGTGCCAGCAGCGGTCCGACAGGACTCTATGGCTACACCTTC. This chain joins TRBV7-9 and TRBJ1-2; TRBD1 is a possible D gene (6 bases). The CDR3 has 14 amino acids. V was trimmed by 5 bases and J by 4 bases, leaving 14 bases between them. Germline lookup yields CDR1 SEHNR and CDR2 FQNEAQ (reference sequence).

The V call is TRBV4-3, the J call TRBJ2-7; 11 bases fit TRBD2. Germline values: CDR1 LGHNA, CDR2 YSLEER. The CDR3 is made up of 16 amino acids. Unmatched junction bases numbered 6, after V lost 1 base and J lost 4 bases. In DNA, the CDR3 is TGCGCCAGCAGCCAAGGGTCCGGGACTAGCGGTTACGAGCAGTACTTC. This translates into CASSQGSGTSGYEQYF.

This rearrangement joins TRBV3-1 (or the pseudogene TRBV3-2) to TRBJ2-1; 7 bases align to TRBD2. Germline CDR1 and CDR2: LGHDT and YNNKEL (reference sequence). The CDR3 length is 15 residues. The trim removed 2 bases at V and 4 bases at J, leaving 5 bases unmatched. CDR3 nucleotide sequence: TGTGCCAGCAGCCAAAGAGGACTAGTTTACAATGAGCAGTTCTTC. Its translation: CASSQRGLVYNEQFF.

This chain connects TRBV27 to TRBJ1-1, with TRBD1 matching over 7 bases. The length of the CDR3 is 15 residues. V lost 6 bases, J lost 1 base, and 8 bases stayed unmatched. Germline CDR1 reads MNHEY; CDR2 reads SMNVEV (reference sequence). For the CDR3, the DNA is TGTGCCAGCAGCTTAACAGGGGCGGGGAACACTGAAGCTTTCTTT. It yields the protein CASSLTGAGNTEAFF.

The chain links TRBV4-3 to TRBJ2-7, with D possibly matching TRBD2 (6 bases). Germline V gives CDR1 LGHNA, CDR2 YSLEER. V lost 3 bases to trimming and J lost 3 bases, with 18 bases between them. The CDR3 length is 16 residues. The CDR3 protein is CASSQAADRENYEQYF. The CDR3 bases are TGCGCCAGCAGCCAGGCAGCGGATCGGGAGAACTACGAGCAGTACTTC.

Only a few counts were recorded for this clone. This sequence joins TRBV10-3 and TRBJ2-7; 10 positions match TRBD1. Germline CDR1 and CDR2: ENHRY and SYGVKD. The CDR3 length is 14 residues. J was trimmed by 1 base and V by 8 bases; bases with no gene match: 5. The chain's CDR3 is CAIGGTGDSYEQYF. CDR3 DNA sequence: TGTGCCATCGGTGGGACAGGGGATTCCTACGAGCAGTACTTC.

The genes are TRBV7-7 and TRBJ2-2; unclear D gene. Trimming removed 5 bases from V and 8 bases from J, with 9 bases in between. The V gene's germline CDR1 is SSHAT and CDR2 FNYEAQ (reference sequence). The CDR3 contains 12 residues. The CDR3 DNA reads as TGTGCCAGCAGCCCACGAGCGGGGGAGCTGTTTTTT. Protein: CASSPRAGELFF.

This clone has only one observation. The chain carries TRBV4-3 and TRBJ2-1; D remains ambiguous. CDR3 size: 14 residues. Germline V gene data show CDR1 as LGHNA and CDR2 as YSLEER. The ends were cut back, 0 bases at V and 5 bases at J, with 8 bases in the middle. The CDR3 loop reads CASSQDNSNNEQFF. The CDR3 DNA follows: TGCGCCAGCAGCCAAGACAACTCGAACAATGAGCAGTTCTTC.

The gene calls are TRBV3-1 (or the pseudogene TRBV3-2) and TRBJ1-2; possible D gene TRBD1, 5 bases. Trimming removed 0 bases at V and 7 bases at J, with 24 bases between. The germline V gene encodes CDR1 LGHDT and CDR2 YNNKEL (reference sequence). The CDR3 has 18 amino acids. The CDR3 reads CASSQEGTNPTGTSGYTF. The CDR3 region has the DNA TGTGCCAGCAGCCAAGAAGGGACTAACCCAACCGGGACTTCTGGCTACACCTTC.

In its sample, this clone was seen a few times. The chain uses TRBV10-3 and TRBJ1-3, with no clear D. Germline V lookup: CDR1 ENHRY, CDR2 SYGVKD. V was clipped by 3 bases and J by 0 bases, with 9 bases between them. The CDR3 sequence is 15 residues long. The DNA of the CDR3 is TGTGCCATCAGTGATTCACTTATCTCTGGAAACACCATATATTTT. It is translated as CAISDSLISGNTIYF.

The chain couples TRBV7-2 to TRBJ1-2; the match to TRBD1 covers 7 bases. Unmatched junction bases numbered 12, after V lost 5 bases and J lost 6 bases. In germline, CDR1 is SGHTA, CDR2 FQGNSA. The CDR3 consists of 15 residues. The CDR3 region has the DNA TGTGCCAGCAGCCCACCGGGACAGAGGGGCAATGGCTACACCTTC. This codes for CASSPPGQRGNGYTF.

This chain uses TRBV19 with TRBJ2-2; the match to TRBD2 covers 12 bases. The CDR3 runs to 16 residues. With 3 bases clipped from V and 5 bases from J, the junction kept 4 bases outside the gene matches. Germline V CDR1 and CDR2: LNHDA, SQIVND (reference sequence). CDR3: CASSIPGTSGTGELFF. The CDR3 DNA follows: TGTGCCAGTAGTATCCCCGGGACTAGCGGGACCGGGGAGCTGTTTTTT.

This chain links TRBV7-9 with TRBJ1-2; tentative D call: TRBD1 (6 bases). Germline lookup yields CDR1 SEHNR and CDR2 FQNEAQ (reference sequence). Trimming left V 11 bases short and J 3 bases short, with 19 bases between. The CDR3 runs to 14 residues. This CDR3 reads CAESADSAYYGYTF. CDR3 in DNA: TGTGCCGAGTCCGCGGACAGCGCATACTATGGCTACACCTTC.

This chain uses TRBV11-2 with TRBJ1-2; maybe TRBD1 (5 bases). Trimming removed 1 base at V and 9 bases at J, with 12 bases between. This CDR3 region has 13 residues. From germline, CDR1 is SGHAT and CDR2 FQNNGV. The DNA of the CDR3 is TGTGCCAGCAGCTTAGCCGGGGGATTTAGCTACACCTTC. Protein sequence: CASSLAGGFSYTF.

The chain carries TRBV30 and TRBJ1-5; no reliable D call. The CDR3 has 14 amino acids. CDR1 and CDR2 (germline): GTSNPN, SVGIG (reference sequence). The V and J ends lost 0 bases and 2 bases respectively, with 8 bases between them. CDR3 DNA sequence: TGTGCCTGGAGTGTGGGGAGAGGCAATCAGCCCCAGCATTTT. The encoded protein is CAWSVGRGNQPQHF.

The V gene is TRBV10-3, the J gene TRBJ1-3; no reliable D call. This CDR3 region has 11 residues. V was cut by 5 bases and J by 4 bases, with 3 bases left in between. The germline CDR1 and CDR2 sequences are ENHRY and SYGVKD. CDR3 amino acids: CAISQGNTIYF. CDR3 DNA: TGTGCCATCAGTCAGGGAAACACCATATATTTT.

This chain connects TRBV5-1 to TRBJ1-3, with 7 nucleotides matching TRBD1. This CDR3 is 16 amino acids long. The J segment lost 0 bases and the V segment lost 4 bases, leaving 7 bases of the junction unmatched. CDR1 and CDR2 (germline): SGHRS, YFSETQ. The CDR3 DNA reads TGCGCCAGCAGCAGCACGACAGGGCCCTCTGGAAACACCATATATTTT. Its translation: CASSSTTGPSGNTIYF. Drawing the rest from reference TRBV5-1 and TRBJ1-3, the complete variable domain is KAGVTQTPRYLIKTRGQQVTLSCSPISGHRSVSWYQQTPGQGLQFLFEYFSETQRNKGNFPGRFSGRQFSNSRSEMNVSTLELGDSALYLCASSSTTGPSGNTIYFGEGSWLTVV.

This clone came up once. The genes are TRBV24-1 and TRBJ1-2; 7 nucleotides agree with TRBD1. V lost 4 bases and J lost 2; bases outside the gene matches: 6. Germline assignment: CDR1 KGHDR and CDR2 SFDVKD. The CDR3 is made up of 15 amino acids. CDR3 sequence: CATSEDRGQNYGYTF. The DNA for the CDR3 is TGTGCCACCAGTGAAGACCGGGGACAGAACTATGGCTACACCTTC.